This T cell receptor beta chain was found in a study of cytomegalovirus exposure and HLA in healthy donors. Points from the study as a whole: Cytomegalovirus association was assigned to about 180 TCR beta chains. Subsequent analysis showed first-cohort TCR clusters tending to co-occur in some 110 validation repertoires. A classifier reportedly called cytomegalovirus status with high sensitivity and specificity.

Measured with immunoSEQ multiplex PCR; TCRdb has only the in-frame clones, and not every one. Here the sample spans roughly 300,000 clones, 88% being singletons. Notes on this clone: Antigen specificity is unknown.

The clonotype comes from a woman between 18 and 30 years old in good health and CMV-seronegative. Material for sequencing was PBMCs.

The CDR3 protein is CASSSYGETGGPYGYTF. Written as DNA, the CDR3 is TGTGCCAGCAGTTCTTATGGGGAGACAGGGGGTCCCTATGGCTACACCTTC. The chain employs TRBV28 and TRBJ1-2; 9 bases are a match to TRBD1. Unmatched junction bases numbered 13, after V lost 4 bases and J lost 4 bases. CDR1 is MDHEN and CDR2 is SYDVKM in the germline V gene. CDR3 length equals 17 residues.